This T cell receptor (beta chain) was captured by sequencing in a study of blood T cell repertoires in COVID-19. V lost 0 bases, J lost 8 bases, and 14 bases lay in between. The CDR3 sequence is 15 residues long. Germline CDR1 is LGHNA and CDR2 is YNFKEQ. In the authors' methods: Quantification of nucleated cells was approximated via reference gene primer amplification. Produced via immunoSEQ multiplex PCR; TCRdb's table is partial and in-frame only. The D gene and trimming were derived from the DNA, and the V and J assignments and clone size from that table. The table has roughly 70,000 clones, approximately 90% seen once; the top ten hold 3% to 5%.

The clonotype was recovered from a man aged 65 to 85 with active COVID-19. Input material: peripheral blood. The V gene is TRBV4-2, the J gene TRBJ2-4; tentatively, D is TRBD2 (6 bases). The DNA for the CDR3 is TGTGCCAGCAGCCAAGAGGCGGGGCGGAAGGACATTCAGTACTTC. Translation: CASSQEAGRKDIQYF.